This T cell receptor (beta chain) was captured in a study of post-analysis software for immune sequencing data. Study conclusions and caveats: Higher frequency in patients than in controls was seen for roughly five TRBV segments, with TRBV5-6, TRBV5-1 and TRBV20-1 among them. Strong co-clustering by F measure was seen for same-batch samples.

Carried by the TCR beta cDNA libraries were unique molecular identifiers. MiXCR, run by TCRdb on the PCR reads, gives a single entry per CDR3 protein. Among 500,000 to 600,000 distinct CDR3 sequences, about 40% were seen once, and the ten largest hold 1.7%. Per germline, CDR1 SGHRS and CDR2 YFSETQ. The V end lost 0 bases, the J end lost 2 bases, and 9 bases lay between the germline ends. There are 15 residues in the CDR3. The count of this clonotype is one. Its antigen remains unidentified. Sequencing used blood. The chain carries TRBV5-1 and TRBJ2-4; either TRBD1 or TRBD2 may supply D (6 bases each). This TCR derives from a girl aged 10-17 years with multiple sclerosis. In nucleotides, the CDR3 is TGCGCCAGCAGCTTGGCCGGGGGCCCCAAAAACATTCAGTACTTC. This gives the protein CASSLAGGPKNIQYF.